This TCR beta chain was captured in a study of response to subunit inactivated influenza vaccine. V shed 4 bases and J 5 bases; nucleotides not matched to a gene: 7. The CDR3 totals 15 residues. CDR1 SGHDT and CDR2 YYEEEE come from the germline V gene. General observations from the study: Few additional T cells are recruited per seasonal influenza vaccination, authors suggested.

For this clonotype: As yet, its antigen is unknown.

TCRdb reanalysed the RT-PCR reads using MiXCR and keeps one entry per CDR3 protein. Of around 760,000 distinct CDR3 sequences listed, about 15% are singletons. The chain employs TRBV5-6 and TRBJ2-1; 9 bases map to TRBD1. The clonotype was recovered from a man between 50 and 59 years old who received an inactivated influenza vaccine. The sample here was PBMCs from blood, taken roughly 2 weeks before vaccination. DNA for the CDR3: TGTGCCAGCAGCGGCGGGACAGGGCGGCACAATGAGCAGTTCTTC. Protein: CASSGGTGRHNEQFF. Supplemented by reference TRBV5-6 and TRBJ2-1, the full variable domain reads DAGVTQSPTHLIKTRGQQVTLRCSPKSGHDTVSWYQQALGQGPQFIFQYYEEEERQRGNFPDRFSGHQFPNYSSELNVNALLLGDSALYLCASSGGTGRHNEQFFGPGTRLTVL.